What follows describes a single T cell receptor (beta chain). What it binds is unknown. Time point given: newly diagnosed GD, antithyroid drugs for less than 3 months. The TCR library was prepared using RNA isolated from PBMCs. With 6 bases clipped from V and 0 bases from J, the junction kept 8 bases outside the gene matches. Per the germline V gene, CDR1 is SQVTM and CDR2 is ANQGSEA. The CDR3 covers 14 residues. These data are taken from a study of regulatory T cells in long-lasting Graves disease. Looking at the study overall: Newly diagnosed Graves' patients had under 3 months of antithyroid drugs. Study observations and caveats: Blood alone, not thyroid tissue, was studied. Shared public clonotypes totalled 2,741 in persistent patients, compared with about 930 in new patients.

To make TCR beta libraries, researchers used iRepertoire HTBI primers and Arm-PCR of CDR3 regions. From the multiplex PCR reads, TCRdb called clonotypes with MiXCR, one entry per CDR3 protein. This table has over 500,000 distinct CDR3 sequences, 15% to 20% appearing once. The same sample was also used in a study of T cells in Graves' hyperthyroidism and ophthalmopathy. From that study: Patients aged 18 to 65 had newly diagnosed hyperthyroidism that had lasted under 2 months.

This receptor was taken from a man aged 18 to 29 with Graves disease. The source material was peripheral blood mononuclear cells (PBMCs), sampled at new diagnosis, from a patient treated with antithyroid drugs. The chain combines TRBV29-1 with TRBJ2-7; TRBD1 matches 7 bases. The CDR3 DNA is TGCAGCGTCAACGAGGGGGCCACCTCCTACGAGCAGTACTTC. This encodes CSVNEGATSYEQYF.